This T cell receptor beta chain appears in the sequencing data of a study of T cell repertoires in cytomegalovirus infection. Notes on the study in general: Carriers of CMV plus the relevant HLA were identified by cumulative public TCR beta family frequency. Ex vivo, HLA-C-restricted CMV-specific TCR beta clonotypes prevailed over the rest of the response.

Trimming removed 4 bases from V and 3 bases from J, with 15 bases in between. The CDR3 runs to 15 residues. The germline V gene encodes CDR1 MGHRA and CDR2 YSYEKL. Using its own MiXCR run on the reads, TCRdb lists one record per CDR3 protein. This sample has about 500,000 distinct CDR3 sequences, with around a third found just once. Concerning this clonotype: Its antigen is not known.

This sample comprised cultured PBMCs, obtained from culture after CMV antigen stimulation. The TCR sequence derives from a human donor in good health (CMV status not recorded). Some clones in this sample may be carry-over from other donors' samples. The chain recombines TRBV4-1 with TRBJ1-2, with TRBD1 as a possible D gene (5 bases). The CDR3 DNA follows: TGCGCCAGCAGCCCCCTGCCCAGACAGTACTATGGCTACACCTTC. Translation: CASSPLPRQYYGYTF.